Below are 26 T cell receptor beta chains sequenced from a single sample in a study of shared clonotypes between healthy human individuals. TCRdb keeps only in-frame clones here, not all; method: immunoSEQ multiplex PCR. The sample has roughly 1 million clones; about 76% are singletons. Input material: memory CD4+ T cells sorted from blood. Subset indicated: CD45RA-negative fraction. The receptors come from a man aged 18 to 30 in good health.

The chain carries TRBV7-9 and TRBJ1-1; maybe TRBD1 (6 bases). The CDR3 consists of 14 residues. Trimming pared 7 bases from V and 2 bases from J, leaving 14 bases between. CDR1 and CDR2 from the germline V gene are SEHNR and FQNEAQ (reference sequence). The CDR3 nucleotides are TGTGCCAGCACCTTGGACAGCCTTAACACTGAAGCTTTCTTT. As protein: CASTLDSLNTEAFF.

The table lists this clone with a few counts. The chain joins TRBV2 to TRBJ1-6; TRBD1 agrees at 8 bases. CDR1 and CDR2 from the germline V gene are SNHLY and FYNNEI. The CDR3 runs 14 residues. V was clipped by 5 bases and J by 10 bases; unmatched bases: 7. The CDR3 reads CASSLDRVDSPLHF. The CDR3 DNA reads as TGTGCCAGCAGTCTGGACAGGGTGGACTCACCCCTCCACTTT.

V usage is TRBV28 and J usage is TRBJ2-3; no reliable D call. Trimming left V 3 bases short and J 1 base short, with 11 bases between. The CDR3 spans 15 residues. From germline, CDR1 is MDHEN and CDR2 SYDVKM. CDR3 residues: CASSLGIPGTDTQYF. The CDR3, as DNA: TGTGCCAGCAGTTTGGGGATTCCCGGCACAGATACGCAGTATTTT.

V gene TRBV19 combines with J gene TRBJ1-5, with 9 positions matching TRBD1. This CDR3 region has 15 residues. The ends lost 6 bases at V and 3 bases at J; junction bases unmatched: 6. Germline V gene data show CDR1 as LNHDA and CDR2 as SQIVND (reference sequence). CDR3 DNA sequence: TGTGCCAGTAGCGCCGGGACAGGGTTCAATCAGCCCCAGCATTTT. Translating it yields CASSAGTGFNQPQHF.

This clone was found once. This may arise from a read error, as a much more abundant clone is one base away. The same CDR3 can be traced to other DNA sequences in this sample. The chain uses TRBV6-1 and TRBJ1-2; D not certain. Germline V gene data show CDR1 as MNHNS and CDR2 as SASEGT. V lost 1 base and J 5 bases, leaving 5 bases between the germline ends. The CDR3 covers 12 residues. In DNA form, the CDR3 reads TGTGCCAGCAGTGAAGGGACTTATGGCTACACCTTC. Amino acid sequence: CASSEGTYGYTF.

The chain couples TRBV4-3 to TRBJ2-1, with D perhaps matching TRBD1 or TRBD2 (5 bases each). The germline V gene encodes CDR1 LGHNA and CDR2 YSLEER. The CDR3 runs to 15 residues. The ends were cut back, 9 bases at V and 1 base at J, with 16 bases in the middle. CDR3 nucleotide sequence: TGCGCCAGAAGGGGTGGGGGAAATTCCTACAATGAGCAGTTCTTC. This encodes CARRGGGNSYNEQFF.

The CDR3 coding sequence is TGCGCCAGCAGCCTTGGGTTTGGGGCAGATACGCAGTATTTT. Protein product: CASSLGFGADTQYF. The V and J genes are TRBV5-1 and TRBJ2-3; D ambiguous. Germline V gene lookup returns CDR1 SGHRS and CDR2 YFSETQ. This CDR3 is built from 14 residues. V lost 4 bases, J lost 4 bases, and 13 bases lay in between.

V is TRBV4-1 and J is TRBJ1-5; TRBD1 might be the D (5 bases). The germline V gene encodes CDR1 MGHRA and CDR2 YSYEKL. Trimming removed 4 bases from V and 0 bases from J, with 16 bases in between. This CDR3 has 17 amino acids. CDR3 loop: CASSPTAIFLSNQPQHF. CDR3 DNA: TGCGCCAGCAGCCCGACAGCTATATTCCTTAGCAATCAGCCCCAGCATTTT.

The genes are TRBV29-1 and TRBJ2-1; 11 bases are shared with TRBD2. Germline V CDR1 and CDR2: SQVTM, ANQGSEA. This CDR3 has 16 residues. Trimming at V came to 1 base and at J to 8 bases, leaving 10 bases not matched to a gene. CDR3 in DNA: TGCAGCGTTGAAGTACTAGCGGGAGAGGTCTCCCATGAGCAGTTCTTC. Translated: CSVEVLAGEVSHEQFF.

V is TRBV6-5 and J is TRBJ2-7; tentative D call: TRBD1 (6 bases). With 4 bases removed from V and 0 bases from J, the gap between germline ends came to 16 bases. CDR3 length: 16 residues. CDR1 MNHEY and CDR2 SVGAGI come from the germline V gene. CDR3 nucleotides: TGTGCCAGCAGTTCCTCCGGGACAAGTAGCTCCTACGAGCAGTACTTC. Its protein is CASSSSGTSSSYEQYF.

The rearrangement uses TRBV2 and TRBJ2-1; weak D call: TRBD1 (6 bases). Germline values: CDR1 SNHLY, CDR2 FYNNEI. This CDR3 is built from 16 residues. V gave up 3 bases and J gave up 2 bases, with 14 bases separating them. The CDR3 loop is CASSDDRAGAYNEQFF. In DNA, the CDR3 is TGTGCCAGCAGTGATGATAGGGCAGGGGCCTACAATGAGCAGTTCTTC. The full variable domain, in which reference TRBV2 and TRBJ2-1 provide the parts outside the CDR3, is EPEVTQTPSHQVTQMGQEVILRCVPISNHLYFYWYRQILGQKVEFLVSFYNNEISEKSEIFDDQFSVERPDGSNFTLKIRSTKLEDSAMYFCASSDDRAGAYNEQFFGPGTRLTVL.

V gene TRBV7-3 combines with J gene TRBJ1-6; perhaps TRBD1 as D (5 bases). CDR3 length equals 14 residues. Trimming took 2 bases from V and 10 from J, leaving 12 bases between them. In germline, CDR1 is SGHTA, CDR2 FQGTGA. This CDR3 reads CASSLSGSGSPLHF. The CDR3 DNA follows: TGTGCCAGCAGCTTATCAGGGTCGGGATCACCCCTCCACTTT.

In this sample, this clone turned up once. V usage is TRBV30 and J usage is TRBJ2-3, with D maybe TRBD1 (6 bases). The germline CDR1 and CDR2 sequences are GTSNPN and SVGIG (reference sequence). V dropped 3 bases and J dropped 6 bases, with 10 bases sitting between them. This CDR3 is built from 12 residues. The CDR3 spells CAWSPQGDTQYF. For the CDR3, the DNA is TGTGCCTGGAGCCCTCAGGGGGATACGCAGTATTTT.

This chain connects TRBV6-5 to TRBJ2-7, with 8 bases lining up with TRBD2. The V and J ends lost 9 bases and 0 bases, in that order; junction bases with no gene match: 7. Germline CDR1 and CDR2: MNHEY and SVGAGI. CDR3 size: 14 residues. CDR3 in amino acids: CASKSGGSSYEQYF. CDR3 coding DNA: TGTGCCAGTAAAAGCGGGGGAAGCTCCTACGAGCAGTACTTC.

The gene calls are TRBV6-6 and TRBJ2-7; D possibly corresponds to TRBD1 (6 bases). The CDR3 extends over 13 amino acids. Germline loops: CDR1 MNHNY, CDR2 SVGAGI (reference sequence). V dropped 5 bases and J dropped 5 bases, with 13 bases sitting between them. Here the CDR3 reads CASSPRGIHEQYF. The CDR3, as DNA: TGTGCCAGCAGTCCCAGGGGCATCCACGAGCAGTACTTC.

V gene TRBV11-2 combines with J gene TRBJ1-2; D gene ambiguous. This CDR3 has 12 residues. Trimming shortened V by 3 bases and J by 8 bases, and 10 bases separated the two germline ends. Per germline, CDR1 SGHAT and CDR2 FQNNGV. The CDR3 DNA sequence: TGTGCCAGCAGCTTTTTTGGGTCGGGCTACACCTTC. It specifies CASSFFGSGYTF.

The J gene is TRBJ2-5, the V gene TRBV30, with 14 bases aligning to TRBD2. The CDR3 contains 13 residues. J was trimmed by 4 bases and V by 7 bases; bases with no gene match: 2. Germline V gene sequence: CDR1 GTSNPN, CDR2 SVGIG (reference sequence). The CDR3 protein is CALTSGGAETQYF. The CDR3 nucleotides are TGTGCCTTGACTAGCGGGGGGGCAGAGACCCAGTACTTC.

The chain joins TRBV5-6 to TRBJ2-3; 9 bases map to TRBD1. The germline gives CDR1 SGHDT, CDR2 YYEEEE. J gave up 13 bases and V 5 bases, and 8 bases lay outside the gene matches. The CDR3 runs to 12 residues. The chain's CDR3 is CASRSGTGREYF. The CDR3, as DNA: TGTGCCAGCAGGTCCGGGACAGGGCGGGAGTATTTT.

In this sample, this clone turned up a few times. This chain uses TRBV6-5 with TRBJ1-1; possible D gene TRBD1, 6 bases. The CDR3 totals 13 residues. Germline V gene lookup returns CDR1 MNHEY and CDR2 SVGAGI. Trimming shortened V by 7 bases and J by 4 bases, and 13 bases separated the two germline ends. The CDR3 region has the DNA TGTGCCAGCAACAGGGACTTGGCCACTGAAGCTTTCTTT. Translating it yields CASNRDLATEAFF.

This clone was counted a single time. The rearrangement links TRBV5-1 to TRBJ2-2, with D possibly matching TRBD1 (6 bases). The CDR3 is made up of 13 amino acids. V was clipped by 4 bases and J by 7 bases, with 11 bases between them. CDR1 and CDR2 (germline): SGHRS, YFSETQ. The CDR3 loop is CASSGGQSGELFF. DNA for the CDR3: TGCGCCAGCAGCGGAGGACAGAGCGGGGAGCTGTTTTTT.

The V and J genes are TRBV19 and TRBJ1-1; 8 bases line up with TRBD1. This CDR3 has 13 residues. Germline CDR1 is LNHDA and CDR2 is SQIVND (reference sequence). The V segment lost 6 bases and the J segment 5 bases; nucleotides outside the gene matches: 5. The chain's CDR3 is CASRTDRGTEAFF. CDR3 nucleotides: TGTGCCAGTAGAACTGACAGGGGAACTGAAGCTTTCTTT. Looking up the rest from reference TRBV19 and TRBJ1-1 gives the full variable domain: DGGITQSPKYLFRKEGQNVTLSCEQNLNHDAMYWYRQDPGQGLRLIYYSQIVNDFQKGDIAEGYSVSREKKESFPLTVTSAQKNPTAFYLCASRTDRGTEAFFGQGTRLTVV.

This chain uses TRBV5-1 with TRBJ2-6; no definite D call. Germline V gene lookup returns CDR1 SGHRS and CDR2 YFSETQ. V was shortened by 4 bases and J by 4 bases, with 12 bases between the two germline ends. This CDR3 contains 15 residues. The CDR3 loop is CASSSTASGANVLTF. In DNA, the CDR3 is TGCGCCAGCAGCAGTACAGCTTCCGGGGCCAACGTCCTGACTTTC.

The rearrangement uses TRBV28 and TRBJ1-3; D is perhaps TRBD1 (5 bases). This CDR3 region has 14 residues. CDR1 and CDR2 from the germline V gene are MDHEN and SYDVKM. Deletions cut 5 bases from V and 2 bases from J, with 10 bases between. As DNA, the CDR3 is TGTGCCAGCAGTGAAGGCAGGGCTGGAAACACCATATATTTT. Translated: CASSEGRAGNTIYF. The entire variable domain, with the rest obtained from reference TRBV28 and TRBJ1-3, is as follows: DVKVTQSSRYLVKRTGEKVFLECVQDMDHENMFWYRQDPGLGLRLIYFSYDVKMKEKGDIPEGYSVSREKKERFSLILESASTNQTSMYLCASSEGRAGNTIYFGEGSWLTVV.

The chain is built from TRBV5-1 and TRBJ2-5; 9 bases line up with TRBD2. CDR3 length equals 15 residues. J lost 3 bases, V lost 3 bases, and 6 bases had no gene match. CDR1 and CDR2 from the germline V gene are SGHRS and YFSETQ. In DNA, the CDR3 is TGCGCCAGCAGCTCCGGGACTAGCAGGGAAGAGACCCAGTACTTC. Protein product: CASSSGTSREETQYF.

The chain links TRBV18 to TRBJ1-4; 8 bases agree with TRBD1. This CDR3 spans 14 amino acids. Looked up from germline, CDR1 is KGHSH and CDR2 is LQKENI. The V gene end was trimmed by 8 bases and the J gene end by 5 bases; junction bases not matched to a gene: 7. CDR3 sequence reads: CASLGTGRNEKLFF. The CDR3 DNA follows: TGTGCCAGCCTTGGGACAGGAAGAAATGAAAAACTGTTTTTT.

The genes are TRBV10-2 and TRBJ1-5; perhaps TRBD1 as D (5 bases). Between the trimmed V and J ends, which lost 4 bases and 0 bases, there was a span of 7 bases. CDR3 size: 14 residues. Per germline, CDR1 WSHSY and CDR2 SAAADI. Here the CDR3 reads CASSAGYSNQPQHF. In DNA form, the CDR3 reads TGCGCCAGCAGTGCAGGGTATAGCAATCAGCCCCAGCATTTT.